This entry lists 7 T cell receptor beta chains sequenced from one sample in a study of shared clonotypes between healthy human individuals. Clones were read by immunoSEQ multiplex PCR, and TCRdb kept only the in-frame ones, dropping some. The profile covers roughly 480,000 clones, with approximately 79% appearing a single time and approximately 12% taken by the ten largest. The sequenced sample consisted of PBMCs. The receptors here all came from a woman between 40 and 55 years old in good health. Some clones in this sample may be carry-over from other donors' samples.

The DNA of the CDR3 is TGTGCCAGCAGCTTAGGACAGGGGAATCAGCCCCAGCATTTT. Its protein product is CASSLGQGNQPQHF. The chain employs TRBV7-8 and TRBJ1-5; 8 positions match TRBD1. V shed 1 base and J 4 bases; nucleotides not matched to a gene: 0. This CDR3 is 14 amino acids long. The germline V gene has CDR1 SGHVS and CDR2 FQNEAQ.

The CDR3 DNA is TGTGCCAGCAGCGCACTTCGGGCGGAGGGCTCCTACAATGAGCAGTTCTTC. Translated: CASSALRAEGSYNEQFF. This chain uses TRBV7-6 with TRBJ2-1; D possibly corresponds to TRBD2 (6 bases). Trimming removed 5 bases from V and 0 bases from J, with 17 bases in between. The CDR3 totals 17 residues. Germline CDR1 SGHVS, CDR2 FNYEAQ.

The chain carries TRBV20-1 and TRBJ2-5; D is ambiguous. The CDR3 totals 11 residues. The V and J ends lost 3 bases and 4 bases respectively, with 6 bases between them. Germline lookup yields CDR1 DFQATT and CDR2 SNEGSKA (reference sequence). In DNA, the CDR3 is TGCAGTGCTAGGTCAACAGAGACCCAGTACTTC. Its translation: CSARSTETQYF.

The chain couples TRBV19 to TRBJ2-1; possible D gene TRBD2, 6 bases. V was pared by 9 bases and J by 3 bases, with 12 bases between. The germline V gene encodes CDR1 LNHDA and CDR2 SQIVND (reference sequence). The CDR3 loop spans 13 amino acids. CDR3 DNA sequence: TGTGCCAGCACCGGGAGCAGCTACAATGAGCAGTTCTTC. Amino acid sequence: CASTGSSYNEQFF. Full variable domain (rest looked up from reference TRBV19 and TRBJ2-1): DGGITQSPKYLFRKEGQNVTLSCEQNLNHDAMYWYRQDPGQGLRLIYYSQIVNDFQKGDIAEGYSVSREKKESFPLTVTSAQKNPTAFYLCASTGSSYNEQFFGPGTRLTVL.

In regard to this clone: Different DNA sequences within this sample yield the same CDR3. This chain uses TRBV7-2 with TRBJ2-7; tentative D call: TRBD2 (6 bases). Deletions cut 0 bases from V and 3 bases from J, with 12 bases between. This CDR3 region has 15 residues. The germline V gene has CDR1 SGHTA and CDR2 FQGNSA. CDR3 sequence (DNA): TGTGCCAGCAGCTTAGCGGCGGGGTCCGGCTACGAGCAGTACTTC. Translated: CASSLAAGSGYEQYF.

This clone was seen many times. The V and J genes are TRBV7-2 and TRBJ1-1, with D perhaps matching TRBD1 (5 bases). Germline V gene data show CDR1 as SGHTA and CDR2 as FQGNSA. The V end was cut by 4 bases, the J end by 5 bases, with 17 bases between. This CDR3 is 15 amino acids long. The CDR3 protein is CASSSTGTGRTEAFF. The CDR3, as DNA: TGTGCCAGCAGCTCGACCGGGACCGGGAGGACTGAAGCTTTCTTT.

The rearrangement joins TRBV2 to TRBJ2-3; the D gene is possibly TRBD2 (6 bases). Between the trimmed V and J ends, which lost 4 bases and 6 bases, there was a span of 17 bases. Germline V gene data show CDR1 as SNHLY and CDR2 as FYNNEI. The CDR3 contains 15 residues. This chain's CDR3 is CASSGSGLKEDTQYF. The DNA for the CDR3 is TGTGCCAGCAGTGGTTCAGGACTAAAGGAGGATACGCAGTATTTT.